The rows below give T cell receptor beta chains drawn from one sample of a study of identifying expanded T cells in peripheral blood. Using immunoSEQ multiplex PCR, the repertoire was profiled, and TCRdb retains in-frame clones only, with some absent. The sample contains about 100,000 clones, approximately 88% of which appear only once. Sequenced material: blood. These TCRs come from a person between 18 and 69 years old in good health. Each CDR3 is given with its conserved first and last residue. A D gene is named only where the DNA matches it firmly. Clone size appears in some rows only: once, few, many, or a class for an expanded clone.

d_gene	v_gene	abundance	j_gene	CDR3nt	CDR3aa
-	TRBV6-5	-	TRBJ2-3	TGTGCCAGCAGTTACCAGGCGGGTGCGGCAGATACGCAGTATTTT	CASSYQAGAADTQYF
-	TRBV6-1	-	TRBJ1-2	TGTGCCAGCAGTGAAGGGGTTGACTATGGCTACACCTTC	CASSEGVDYGYTF
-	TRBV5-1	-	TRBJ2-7	TGCGCCAGCAGCTTGGCCCAGGGATCGGGGGAGCAGTACTTC	CASSLAQGSGEQYF
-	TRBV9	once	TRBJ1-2	TGTGCCAGCAGCGTAGTCGACGGGAACTATGGCTACACCTTC	CASSVVDGNYGYTF
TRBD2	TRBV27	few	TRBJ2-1	TGTGCCAGCACCCCCGGGACGGGGGGATCCTACAATGAGCAGTTCTTC	CASTPGTGGSYNEQFF
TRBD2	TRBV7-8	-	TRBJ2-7	TGTGCCAGCAGCTTAGCGGGGCCGGGGGGGCTATACGAGCAGTACTTC	CASSLAGPGGLYEQYF
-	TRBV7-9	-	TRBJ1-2	TGTGCCAGCAGCTTAGTTGCCGACAGGCGAGGCTATGGCTACACCTTC	CASSLVADRRGYGYTF
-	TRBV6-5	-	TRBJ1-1	TGTGCCAGCAGTTACTCCGGGGGCATTAAAACTGAAGCTTTCTTT	CASSYSGGIKTEAFF
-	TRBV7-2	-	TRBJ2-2	TGTGCCAGCCGCCAGGGCGGGGAGCTGTTTTTT	CASRQGGELFF
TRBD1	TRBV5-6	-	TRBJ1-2	TGTGCCAGCAGCTTGGGAAGGGGGCTTACCTATGGCTACACCTTC	CASSLGRGLTYGYTF
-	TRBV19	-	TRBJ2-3	TGTGCCAGTAGTATAGATGTCCGGGGGAAGGGAGATACGCAGTATTTT	CASSIDVRGKGDTQYF
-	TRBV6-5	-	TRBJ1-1	TGTGCCAGCAGTCGAACAGGAACTATCACTGAAGCTTTCTTT	CASSRTGTITEAFF
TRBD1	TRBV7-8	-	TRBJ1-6	TGTGCCAGCAGCCAACGACAGGGCCAATTCTATAATTCACCCCTCCACTTT	CASSQRQGQFYNSPLHF
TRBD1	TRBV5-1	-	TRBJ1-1	TGCGCCAGCAGCTCGGACGCCGGGACAGGGGGCACTGAAGCTTTCTTT	CASSSDAGTGGTEAFF
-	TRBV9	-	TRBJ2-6	TGTGCCAGCAGCGTACGGGGCTCTGGGGCCAACGTCCTGACTTTC	CASSVRGSGANVLTF
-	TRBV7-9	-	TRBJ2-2	TGTGCCAGCAGCTCATACGAGGAATGGACCGGGGAGCTGTTTTTT	CASSSYEEWTGELFF
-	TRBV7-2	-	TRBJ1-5	TGTGCCAGCAGCTCCCAGGGAACTTATAGCAATCAGCCCCAGCATTTT	CASSSQGTYSNQPQHF
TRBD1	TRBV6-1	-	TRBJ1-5	TGTGCCAGCAGTGGGACAGGGGCCTCTTATAGCAATCAGCCCCAGCATTTT	CASSGTGASYSNQPQHF
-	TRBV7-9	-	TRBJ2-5	TGTGCCAGCAGCTTAGTGGCGGGTGGGGAGACCCAGTACTTC	CASSLVAGGETQYF
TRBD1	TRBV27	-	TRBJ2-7	TGTGCCAGCTCAACCGCGGCAGGGGGCATCTACGAGCAGTACTTC	CASSTAAGGIYEQYF
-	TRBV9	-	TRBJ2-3	TGTGCCAGCAGCGCCTCGGGGTCACAAGATACGCAGTATTTT	CASSASGSQDTQYF
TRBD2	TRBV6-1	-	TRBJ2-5	TGTGCCAGCAACCGACTAGCGGGGGATCAAGAGACCCAGTACTTC	CASNRLAGDQETQYF
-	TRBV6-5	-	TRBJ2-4	TGTGCCAGCAGTTACTGGAGAAAAAACATTCAGTACTTC	CASSYWRKNIQYF
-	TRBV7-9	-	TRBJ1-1	TGTGCCAGCAGCTTCCCCACAGGGCAGGGCTATCCCTTGAACACTGAAGCTTTCTTT	CASSFPTGQGYPLNTEAFF
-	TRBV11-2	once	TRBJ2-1	TGTGCCAGCACCCCCACCCCCCCGTCAGGGGTGGGCAATGAGCAGTTCTTC	CASTPTPPSGVGNEQFF
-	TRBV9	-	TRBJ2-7	TGTGCCAGCAGCGTAGAAGGGCGGAGCCCCCCACGTGGGTACTTC	CASSVEGRSPPRGYF
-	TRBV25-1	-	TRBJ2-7	TGTGCCAGCAGCGAGGGCGCCCCCTACGAGCAGTACTTC	CASSEGAPYEQYF
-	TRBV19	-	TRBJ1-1	TGTGCCAGTAGTATTACCGGGGGAAGTAGGGGCACTGAAGCTTTCTTT	CASSITGGSRGTEAFF
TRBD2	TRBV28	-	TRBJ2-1	TGTGCCAGCAGTTTTGGGGGGGTTTACAATGAGCAGTTCTTC	CASSFGGVYNEQFF
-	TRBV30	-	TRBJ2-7	TGTGCCTGGAGCAGGGAGATCCGCGAGCAGTACTTC	CAWSREIREQYF
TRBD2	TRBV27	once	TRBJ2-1	TGTGCCAGCAGTTTATCGCTAGCGGGGGGCGGGAATGAGCAGTTCTTC	CASSLSLAGGGNEQFF
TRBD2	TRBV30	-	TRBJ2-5	TGTGCCTGGAGTGTAAATGTTCGGGCTAGCGGCCCCTCCCAGTACTTC	CAWSVNVRASGPSQYF
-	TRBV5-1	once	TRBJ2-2	TGCGCCAGCAATGAGGGAGCCCTGTTCACCGGGGAGCTGTTTTTT	CASNEGALFTGELFF
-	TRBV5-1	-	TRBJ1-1	TGCGCCAGCAGCTTGGCCGGAGGGACCGGTGAAGCTTTCTTT	CASSLAGGTGEAFF
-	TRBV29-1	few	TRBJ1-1	TGCAGCGTGTGTGGGGGCCTGAACACTGAAGCTTTCTTT	CSVCGGLNTEAFF
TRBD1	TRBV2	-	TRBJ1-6	TGTGCCAGCAGCCCCCTCGGGACAGGGCTTAATTCACCCCTCCACTTT	CASSPLGTGLNSPLHF
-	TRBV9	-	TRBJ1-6	TGTGCCAGCAGCGTAGAGGGGGTAAATTCACCCCTCCACTTT	CASSVEGVNSPLHF
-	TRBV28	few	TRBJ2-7	TGTGCCAGCAGGGCCCCGGGGCCGACCTACGAGCAGTACTTC	CASRAPGPTYEQYF
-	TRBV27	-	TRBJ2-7	TGTGCCAGCTCAGGACAGAACGGCTACGAGCAGTACTTC	CASSGQNGYEQYF
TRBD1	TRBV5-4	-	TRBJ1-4	TGTGCCAGCAGCCCAGGGGGAGAGTATGAAAAACTGTTTTTT	CASSPGGEYEKLFF
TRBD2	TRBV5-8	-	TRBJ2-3	TGTGCCAGCAGCATCTACGGGACTAGCGGGGCAGCAGATACGCAGTATTTT	CASSIYGTSGAADTQYF
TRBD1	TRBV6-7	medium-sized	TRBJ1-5	TGTGCCAGCAGTTACGGACAGGCGCCAGTCAATCAGCCCCAGCATTTT	CASSYGQAPVNQPQHF